This TCR beta chain derives from a study of a mutant IDH1 vaccine in newly diagnosed glioma. Overall study context: Patients received eight vaccinations in weeks 1, 3, 5, 7, 11, 15, 19, 23.

Using immunoSEQ multiplex PCR, the repertoire was profiled, and TCRdb retains in-frame clones only, with some absent. The sample lists tens of thousands of clones, under 95% seen once, with 3.9% in the top ten. Time point denoted: week 23, last vaccination. Every vaccination contained 300 ug of the mutant IDH1 20-mer peptide and was paired with topical imiquimod. Notes on this clone: Its antigen is not identified.

This clonotype was sampled from a man aged 50-59 years with glioma. The material was PBMCs, obtained from a glioma patient whose treatment included an IDH1 peptide vaccine.

Here the CDR3 reads CASSQVPQINIQYF. CDR3 sequence (DNA): TGTGCCAGCAGTCAGGTTCCCCAGATAAACATTCAGTACTTC. The V gene is TRBV7-8, the J gene TRBJ2-4; D is unresolved. The CDR3 is 14 residues long. The V end lost 6 bases, the J end lost 6 bases, and 15 bases lay between the germline ends. From germline, CDR1 is SGHVS and CDR2 FQNEAQ.